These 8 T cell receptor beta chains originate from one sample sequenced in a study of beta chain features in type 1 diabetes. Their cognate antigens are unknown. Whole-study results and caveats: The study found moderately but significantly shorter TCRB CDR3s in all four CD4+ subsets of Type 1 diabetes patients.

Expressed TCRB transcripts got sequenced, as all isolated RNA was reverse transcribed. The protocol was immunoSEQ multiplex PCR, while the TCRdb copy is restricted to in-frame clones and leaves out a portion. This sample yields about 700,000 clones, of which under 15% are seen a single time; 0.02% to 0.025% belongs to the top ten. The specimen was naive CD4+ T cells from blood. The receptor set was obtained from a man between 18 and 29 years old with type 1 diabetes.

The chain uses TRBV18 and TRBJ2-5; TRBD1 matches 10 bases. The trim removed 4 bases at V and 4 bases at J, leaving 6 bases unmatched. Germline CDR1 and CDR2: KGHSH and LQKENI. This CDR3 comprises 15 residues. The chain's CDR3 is CASSRRQGAGETQYF. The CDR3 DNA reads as TGTGCCAGCTCACGACGACAGGGGGCAGGAGAGACCCAGTACTTC.

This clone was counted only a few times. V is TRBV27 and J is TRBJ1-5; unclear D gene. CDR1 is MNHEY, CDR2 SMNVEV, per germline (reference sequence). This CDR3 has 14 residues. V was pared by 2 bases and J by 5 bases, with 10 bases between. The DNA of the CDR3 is TGTGCCAGCAGTTTAAATAGGAAGGATCAGCCCCAGCATTTT. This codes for CASSLNRKDQPQHF.

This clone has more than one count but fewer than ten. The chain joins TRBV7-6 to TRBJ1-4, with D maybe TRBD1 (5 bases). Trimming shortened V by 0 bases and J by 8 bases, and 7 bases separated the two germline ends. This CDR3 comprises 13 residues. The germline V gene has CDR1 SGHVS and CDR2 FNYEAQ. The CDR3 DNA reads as TGTGCCAGCAGCTTAGCTCAGGGAGAAAAACTGTTTTTT. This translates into CASSLAQGEKLFF. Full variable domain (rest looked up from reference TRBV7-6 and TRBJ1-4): GAGVSQSPRYKVTKRGQDVALRCDPISGHVSLYWYRQALGQGPEFLTYFNYEAQQDKSGLPNDRFSAERPEGSISTLTIQRTEQRDSAMYRCASSLAQGEKLFFGSGTQLSVL.

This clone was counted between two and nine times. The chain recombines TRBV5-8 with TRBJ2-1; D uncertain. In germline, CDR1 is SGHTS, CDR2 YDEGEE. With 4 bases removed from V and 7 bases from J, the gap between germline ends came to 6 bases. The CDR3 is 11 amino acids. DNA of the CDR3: TGTGCCAGCAGCCCAGAGAATGAGCAGTTCTTC. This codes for CASSPENEQFF.

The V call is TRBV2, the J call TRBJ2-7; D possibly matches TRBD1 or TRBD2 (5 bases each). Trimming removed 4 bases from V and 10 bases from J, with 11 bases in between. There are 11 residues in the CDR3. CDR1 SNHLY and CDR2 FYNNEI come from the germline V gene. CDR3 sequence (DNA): TGTGCCAGCAGTGCCCATTGGGACCAGTACTTC. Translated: CASSAHWDQYF. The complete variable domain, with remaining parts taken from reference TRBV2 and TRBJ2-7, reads EPEVTQTPSHQVTQMGQEVILRCVPISNHLYFYWYRQILGQKVEFLVSFYNNEISEKSEIFDDQFSVERPDGSNFTLKIRSTKLEDSAMYFCASSAHWDQYFGPGTRLTVT.

In DNA, the CDR3 is TGTGCCAGCAGTTACGAGGGCTACTACGAGCAGTACTTC. This codes for CASSYEGYYEQYF. J is TRBJ2-7 and V is TRBV6-6; D is perhaps TRBD2 (5 bases). V gave up 2 bases and J gave up 3 bases, with 8 bases separating them. Germline V gene data show CDR1 as MNHNY and CDR2 as SVGAGI (reference sequence). The CDR3 is 13 residues long.

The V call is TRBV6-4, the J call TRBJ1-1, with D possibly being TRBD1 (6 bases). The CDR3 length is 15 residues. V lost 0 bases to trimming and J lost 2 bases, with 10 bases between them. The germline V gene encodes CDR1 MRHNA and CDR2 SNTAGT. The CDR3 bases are TGTGCCAGCAGTGACTCAGGAGGGGGAAACACTGAAGCTTTCTTT. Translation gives CASSDSGGGNTEAFF.

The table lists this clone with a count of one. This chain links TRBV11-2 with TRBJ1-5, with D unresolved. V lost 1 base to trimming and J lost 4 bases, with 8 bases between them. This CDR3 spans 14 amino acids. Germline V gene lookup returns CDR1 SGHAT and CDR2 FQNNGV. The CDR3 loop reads CASSLGERNQPQHF. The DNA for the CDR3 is TGTGCCAGCAGCTTAGGGGAACGGAATCAGCCCCAGCATTTT. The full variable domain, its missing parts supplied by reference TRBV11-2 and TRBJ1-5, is EAGVAQSPRYKIIEKRQSVAFWCNPISGHATLYWYQQILGQGPKLLIQFQNNGVVDDSQLPKDRFSAERLKGVDSTLKIQPAKLEDSAVYLCASSLGERNQPQHFGDGTRLSIL.